A selection of T cell receptor beta chains follows, all from one sample in a study of cytotoxic CD8 clonotypes in ibrutinib-treated CLL. Assay used: immunoSEQ multiplex PCR; TCRdb lists only in-frame clones, some missing. The profile shows more than 50,000 clones, 57% of them singletons. Material: PBMCs, obtained after 12 months of ibrutinib treatment. Receptor source: a human donor with chronic lymphocytic leukemia. CDR3s include the opening cysteine and the closing phenylalanine or tryptophan. The D gene is left open where the match is weak. The size of a clone is reported for some rows only, either as once, few or many, or as a class for expanded clones.

J gene: TRBJ2-2; D gene: TRBD1; clone size: NA; V gene: TRBV7-6; CDR3 protein: CASSDRTGNTGELFF; CDR3 DNA: TGTGCCAGCAGCGACCGGACAGGGAACACCGGGGAGCTGTTTTTT
J gene: TRBJ1-3; D gene: TRBD1; clone size: few; V gene: TRBV6-1; CDR3 protein: CASTDRGKGNTIYF; CDR3 DNA: TGTGCCAGTACGGACAGGGGAAAAGGAAACACCATATATTTT
J gene: TRBJ2-1; D gene: NA; clone size: NA; V gene: TRBV11-2; CDR3 protein: CASSPQPGTYNEQFF; CDR3 DNA: TGTGCCAGCAGCCCCCAGCCCGGGACTTACAATGAGCAGTTCTTC
J gene: TRBJ2-3; D gene: TRBD2; clone size: NA; V gene: TRBV6-5; CDR3 protein: CASRQLAGGTDTQYF; CDR3 DNA: TGTGCCAGCAGGCAACTAGCGGGGGGGACAGATACGCAGTATTTT
J gene: TRBJ1-6; D gene: NA; clone size: NA; V gene: TRBV4-1; CDR3 protein: CASSPTGTLNSPLHF; CDR3 DNA: TGCGCCAGCAGCCCGACCGGGACACTTAATTCACCCCTCCACTTT
J gene: TRBJ1-2; D gene: NA; clone size: few; V gene: TRBV5-1; CDR3 protein: CASSLPGNYGYTF; CDR3 DNA: TGCGCCAGCAGCTTGCCAGGGAACTATGGCTACACCTTC
J gene: TRBJ1-3; D gene: TRBD1; clone size: few; V gene: TRBV4-2; CDR3 protein: CASRLITGVPGNTIYF; CDR3 DNA: TGTGCCAGCAGGCTCATCACAGGGGTGCCTGGAAACACCATATATTTT
J gene: TRBJ2-5; D gene: NA; clone size: NA; V gene: TRBV7-9; CDR3 protein: CASSLIGQETQYF; CDR3 DNA: TGTGCCAGCAGCTTAATTGGGCAAGAGACCCAGTACTTC
J gene: TRBJ2-7; D gene: TRBD2; clone size: NA; V gene: TRBV28; CDR3 protein: CASPPSRREGRYEQYF; CDR3 DNA: TGTGCCAGCCCCCCCTCGCGGCGGGAGGGCCGATACGAGCAGTACTTC
J gene: TRBJ2-5; D gene: TRBD1; clone size: once; V gene: TRBV29-1; CDR3 protein: CSVRYPTGARQYF; CDR3 DNA: TGCAGCGTACGCTACCCGACAGGGGCCCGACAGTACTTC
J gene: TRBJ1-3; D gene: NA; clone size: many; V gene: TRBV29-1; CDR3 protein: CSVGLGGARNTIYF; CDR3 DNA: TGCAGCGTTGGCCTGGGAGGCGCCCGAAACACCATATATTTT
J gene: TRBJ1-1; D gene: NA; clone size: NA; V gene: TRBV5-4; CDR3 protein: CASSLGGGDTEAFF; CDR3 DNA: TGTGCCAGCAGCTTGGGTGGTGGGGACACTGAAGCTTTCTTT
J gene: TRBJ2-3; D gene: TRBD1; clone size: once; V gene: TRBV6-5; CDR3 protein: CASSELWGQGDTQYF; CDR3 DNA: TGTGCCAGCAGCGAACTCTGGGGACAGGGGGATACGCAGTATTTT
J gene: TRBJ1-1; D gene: NA; clone size: NA; V gene: TRBV2; CDR3 protein: CASSGWTYTEAFF; CDR3 DNA: TGTGCCAGCAGTGGTTGGACCTACACTGAAGCTTTCTTT
J gene: TRBJ2-5; D gene: NA; clone size: NA; V gene: TRBV18; CDR3 protein: CATNQAVQETQYF; CDR3 DNA: TGTGCCACCAATCAGGCGGTCCAAGAGACCCAGTACTTC
J gene: TRBJ1-2; D gene: NA; clone size: NA; V gene: TRBV6-1; CDR3 protein: CASSGGTFNYGYTF; CDR3 DNA: TGTGCCAGCAGCGGGGGGACCTTTAACTATGGCTACACCTTC
J gene: TRBJ2-7; D gene: NA; clone size: few; V gene: TRBV5-8; CDR3 protein: CASSPQATPAVYEQYF; CDR3 DNA: TGTGCCAGCAGCCCACAAGCGACCCCGGCGGTCTACGAGCAGTACTTC
J gene: TRBJ2-3; D gene: NA; clone size: NA; V gene: TRBV27; CDR3 protein: CATNDRPSSTDTQYF; CDR3 DNA: TGTGCCACCAACGACCGACCTTCTAGCACAGATACGCAGTATTTT
J gene: TRBJ1-1; D gene: NA; clone size: NA; V gene: TRBV11-2; CDR3 protein: CASSAAVGNTEAFF; CDR3 DNA: TGTGCCAGCAGCGCGGCGGTGGGGAACACTGAAGCTTTCTTT
J gene: TRBJ2-3; D gene: NA; clone size: NA; V gene: TRBV2; CDR3 protein: CASLEGDTQYF; CDR3 DNA: TGTGCCAGCTTAGAGGGAGATACGCAGTATTTT
J gene: TRBJ1-4; D gene: NA; clone size: NA; V gene: TRBV2; CDR3 protein: CASSRRAANEKLFF; CDR3 DNA: TGTGCCAGCAGTAGGAGGGCAGCTAATGAAAAACTGTTTTTT
J gene: TRBJ2-1; D gene: NA; clone size: NA; V gene: TRBV2; CDR3 protein: CASSRDRNSYNEQFF; CDR3 DNA: TGTGCCAGCAGCCGTGACAGGAACTCCTACAATGAGCAGTTCTTC
J gene: TRBJ2-3; D gene: NA; clone size: few; V gene: TRBV11-3; CDR3 protein: CASSSGDRDTQYF; CDR3 DNA: TGTGCCAGCAGCTCAGGGGATAGGGATACGCAGTATTTT
J gene: TRBJ2-2; D gene: TRBD2; clone size: NA; V gene: TRBV27; CDR3 protein: CASSASGSGTGELFF; CDR3 DNA: TGTGCCAGCAGTGCTAGCGGGTCTGGCACCGGGGAGCTGTTTTTT
J gene: TRBJ1-1; D gene: NA; clone size: NA; V gene: TRBV19; CDR3 protein: CASQRGVRGEVSVTEAFF; CDR3 DNA: TGTGCCAGCCAAAGAGGGGTCAGGGGCGAAGTTAGTGTCACTGAAGCTTTCTTT
J gene: TRBJ2-2; D gene: NA; clone size: NA; V gene: TRBV5-1; CDR3 protein: CASSALAPGELFF; CDR3 DNA: TGCGCCAGCAGCGCCCTAGCTCCCGGGGAGCTGTTTTTT
J gene: TRBJ1-1; D gene: TRBD1; clone size: NA; V gene: TRBV6-5; CDR3 protein: CASSPQGGPEAFF; CDR3 DNA: TGTGCCAGCAGTCCCCAGGGGGGCCCTGAAGCTTTCTTT